This T cell receptor (beta chain) was sequenced for a study of T cells in Graves' hyperthyroidism and ophthalmopathy. Study details: Peripheral blood samples were taken at initial diagnosis, prior to any treatment.

CDR1 is SEHNR and CDR2 is FQNEAQ in the germline V gene (reference sequence). V dropped 5 bases and J dropped 13 bases, with 15 bases sitting between them. This CDR3 has 12 amino acids. TCR beta CDR3 regions were amplified from RNA. With the HTBI primer set, the TCR CDR3 went through a first round of RT-PCR. TCRdb fed the multiplex PCR reads into MiXCR, producing one record per CDR3 protein. The sample has about 270,000 distinct CDR3 sequences, approximately 14% seen once; the top ten hold 30% to 35%. Ahead of any ophthalmopathy symptoms, the blood sample was obtained at the first diagnosis of hyperthyroidism. This clonotype occurred many times. Its antigen is undetermined. General study results and limits: The majority of expanded thyroid clonotypes above 0.001 also appeared in blood. Before onset, ophthalmopathy was predicted by the model a median roughly six months earlier.

This chain connects TRBV7-9 to TRBJ2-1, with D perhaps assigned TRBD1 or TRBD2 (5 bases each). Sequencing was performed on blood. This clonotype originated in a woman in her forties or fifties with Graves' hyperthyroidism that later progressed to Graves' ophthalmopathy. CDR3 region: CASSPAPGPQFF. For the CDR3, the DNA is TGTGCCAGCAGCCCAGCTCCGGGACCCCAGTTCTTC. The whole variable domain, remainder taken from reference TRBV7-9 and TRBJ2-1, is DTGVSQNPRHKITKRGQNVTFRCDPISEHNRLYWYRQTLGQGPEFLTYFQNEAQLEKSRLLSDRFSAERPKGSFSTLEIQRTEQGDSAMYLCASSPAPGPQFFGPGTRLTVL.